This T cell receptor beta chain was profiled in a study of blood T cell repertoires in COVID-19. Study background: Samples of COVID-19 (acute and convalescent) were obtained from the United States, Italy and Spain. T cells, B-cell-depleted T cells, or PBMCs provided the cDNA or gDNA that served as material.

Authors' data handling: Amplification from reference gene primers served as the basis for estimated nucleated cell counts. Using immunoSEQ multiplex PCR, the repertoire was profiled, and TCRdb retains in-frame clones only, with some absent. The D gene and trimming were derived from the DNA, and the V and J assignments and clone size from that table. The table has under 200,000 clones, more than 70% seen once. Sequencing used peripheral blood. This TCR came from a man aged 40-50 years with active or convalescent COVID-19.

The DNA of the CDR3 is TGTGCCAGCAGTGAGGGACAGGGGAGTTCACCCCTCCACTTT. This sequence encodes CASSEGQGSSPLHF. The genes are TRBV2 and TRBJ1-6, with 10 bases aligning to TRBD1. Germline V lookup: CDR1 SNHLY, CDR2 FYNNEI. The ends lost 3 bases at V and 9 bases at J; junction bases unmatched: 2. This CDR3 spans 14 amino acids. The variable domain in full, with the rest retrieved from reference TRBV2 and TRBJ1-6, is EPEVTQTPSHQVTQMGQEVILRCVPISNHLYFYWYRQILGQKVEFLVSFYNNEISEKSEIFDDQFSVERPDGSNFTLKIRSTKLEDSAMYFCASSEGQGSSPLHFGNGTRLTVT.